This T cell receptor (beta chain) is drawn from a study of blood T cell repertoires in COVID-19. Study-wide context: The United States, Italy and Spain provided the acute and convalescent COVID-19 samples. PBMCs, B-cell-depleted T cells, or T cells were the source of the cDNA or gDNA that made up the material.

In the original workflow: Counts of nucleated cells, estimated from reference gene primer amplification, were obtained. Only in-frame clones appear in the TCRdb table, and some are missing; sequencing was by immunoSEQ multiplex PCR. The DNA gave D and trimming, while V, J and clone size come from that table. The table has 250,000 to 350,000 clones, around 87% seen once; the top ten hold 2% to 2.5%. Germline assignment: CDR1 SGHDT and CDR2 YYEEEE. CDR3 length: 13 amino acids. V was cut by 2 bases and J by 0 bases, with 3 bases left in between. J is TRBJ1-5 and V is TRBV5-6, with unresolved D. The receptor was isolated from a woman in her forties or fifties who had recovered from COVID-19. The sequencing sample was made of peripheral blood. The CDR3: CASSFGSNQPQHF. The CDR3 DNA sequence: TGTGCCAGCAGCTTCGGTAGCAATCAGCCCCAGCATTTT.